One and the same sample provided the 9 T cell receptor beta chains below, sequenced in a study of CD8+ T cells in alopecia areata. Extraction and reverse transcription of RNA yielded cDNA as the sequencing template. Profiled with immunoSEQ multiplex PCR; TCRdb holds only in-frame clones, not every one. This sample has under 350,000 clones, each found more than once. Cells pooled from cutaneous lymph nodes were sorted on CD4, CD8alpha, NKG2D, NKG2ACE and other markers. The sample was CD4+ T cells sorted from a lymph node. These TCRs come from a C3H/HeJ mouse with alopecia areata. Mouse MHC haplotype: H2-k.

This clone was seen more than once but under ten times. At one boundary the junction diverges from the germline segment, which might be a read error. The germline and genes are mouse ones. Sequencing ends 4 residues short of the CDR3 end; the germline J gene provides the rest. The V call is TRBV13-3, the J call TRBJ1-1; TRBD1 matches 7 bases. The germline V gene encodes CDR1 NNHDY and CDR2 SYVADS. This CDR3 spans 13 amino acids. Partial CDR3 DNA: TGTGCCAGCAGCGATGACAGGGCCTTA. It is translated as CASSDDRAL. The whole CDR3 region reads CASSDDRALEVFF.

This clone appeared a few times. The germline and genes are mouse ones. The read gets to within 4 residues of the CDR3 end, and the germline J gene fills in the rest. The chain is built from TRBV14 and TRBJ2-7; 10 bases agree with TRBD2. The V segment lost 5 bases and the J segment 3 bases; nucleotides outside the gene matches: 8. This CDR3 region has 15 residues. Per the germline V gene, CDR1 is SGHDT and CDR2 is FRDEAV. The CDR3 bases that were read are TGTGCCAGCAGCCCCACCGGGGACTGGGGCTAT. It is translated as CASSPTGDWGY. The whole CDR3 sequence is CASSPTGDWGYEQYF.

A note on this clone: Any gene name here is a mouse gene name. CDR3 sequence: CASSSPPTGGDQDTQYF. CDR3 DNA (partial): TGTGCCAGCAGCTCGCCACCGACTGGGGGGGACCAAGAC. The chain combines TRBV3 with TRBJ2-5; TRBD2 agrees at 11 bases. The read is 4 residues too short to cover the CDR3 end, so that end is filled in from the germline J gene. There are 17 residues in the CDR3. V lost 4 bases, J lost 1 base, and 7 bases stayed unmatched. Germline CDR1 is SNHLY and CDR2 is FYNGKV (reference sequence).

This clone was seen more than once but under ten times. Each gene name is a mouse one. With the read ending 4 residues before the CDR3 end, the germline J gene is used to fill in that end. Other DNA sequences within the sample encode an identical CDR3. The chain has TRBV13-2 and TRBJ2-3; 10 nucleotides agree with TRBD2. This CDR3 has 16 amino acids. Germline V CDR1 and CDR2: NNHNN, SYGAGS (reference sequence). V lost 3 bases to trimming and J lost 0 bases; unmatched junction nucleotides: 4. Here the CDR3 reads CASGGGLGASAETLYF. CDR3 DNA (partial): TGTGCCAGCGGTGGCGGACTGGGGGCTAGTGCAGAA.

The sample holds a few counts of this clone. Here the gene names and germline are mouse. The sequence runs out 4 residues before the end of the CDR3; the remainder is reconstructed from the germline J gene. The V and J genes are TRBV13-2 and TRBJ2-3; tentative D call: TRBD1 (6 bases). The CDR3 sequence is 15 residues long. The ends were cut back, 2 bases at V and 3 bases at J, with 13 bases in the middle. Germline loops: CDR1 NNHNN, CDR2 SYGAGS (reference sequence). The sequenced CDR3 bases are TGTGCCAGCGGTGACCCAGGGGAGGACGCAGAA. Its translation: CASGDPGEDAE. The complete CDR3 protein is CASGDPGEDAETLYF.

This clone came up a few times. The gene names here belong to mouse. The read terminates 4 residues before the CDR3 end, so the remaining end is supplied by the germline J gene. Other DNA sequences of this sample code for an identical CDR3. The rearrangement joins TRBV13-3 to TRBJ1-2; 9 nucleotides align to TRBD1. The junction had 2 bases not matched to a gene; V was cut back by 4 bases and J by 1 base. Per the germline V gene, CDR1 is NNHDY and CDR2 is SYVADS. The CDR3 covers 14 residues. The sequenced CDR3 bases are TGTGCCAGCAGTTGGGACAGGGAAAACTCC. Its translation is CASSWDRENS. The whole CDR3 is CASSWDRENSDYTF.

This clone turned up a few times. Gene names are the mouse ones. The CDR3 end lies 4 residues beyond the end of the read and is filled in from the germline J gene. The chain has TRBV13-2 and TRBJ2-2; TRBD2 matches at 8 bases. The germline gives CDR1 NNHNN, CDR2 SYGAGS (reference sequence). Trimming took 3 bases from V and 4 from J; bases not matched to a gene: 5. The CDR3 runs to 15 residues. The CDR3 DNA, read in part, is TGTGCCAGCGGTGCCTGGGGGGCGGGCACCGGG. Translating gives CASGAWGAGTG. The entire CDR3 is CASGAWGAGTGQLYF.

This clone came up a few times. Gene names and germline match the mouse. At the DNA level, this CDR3 is encoded by other sequences in the same sample as well. The CDR3 bases that were read are TGCACCTGCAGTGCCGGGACTGGGGGCGGCACCGGG. Its protein is CTCSAGTGGGTG. The whole CDR3 region reads CTCSAGTGGGTGQLYF. The chain joins TRBV1 to TRBJ2-2, with TRBD2 matching 11 bases. Read data end 4 residues before the CDR3 end; the end is taken from the germline J gene. V lost 3 bases to trimming and J lost 4 bases; unmatched junction nucleotides: 4. The CDR3 sequence is 16 residues long. The V gene's germline CDR1 is NSQYPW and CDR2 LRSPGD (reference sequence).

In this sample, this clone turned up a few times. Mouse gene names apply. With the read ending 4 residues before the CDR3 end, the germline J gene is used to fill in that end. In the same sample, other DNA sequences code for this CDR3. This sequence joins TRBV29 and TRBJ2-5; 8 nucleotides line up with TRBD1. Germline CDR1 reads MSHET; CDR2 reads SYDVDS. This CDR3 has 13 residues. The sequenced part of the CDR3 DNA is TGTGCTAGCAGCCTCGACAGGGGAGAC. Translation gives CASSLDRGD. The complete CDR3 reads CASSLDRGDTQYF. Full variable domain (rest looked up from reference TRBV29 and TRBJ2-5): DMKVTQMPRYLIKRMGENVLLECGQDMSHETMYWYRQDPGLGLQLIYISYDVDSNSEGDIPKGYRVSRKKREHFSLILDSAKTNQTSVYFCASSLDRGDTQYFGPGTRLLVL.